These T cell receptor beta chains were read from a single sample in a study of a mutant IDH1 vaccine in newly diagnosed glioma. Method: immunoSEQ multiplex PCR; TCRdb's copy keeps in-frame clones and lacks some. Among 110,000 or so clones listed, roughly 88% were seen once. Their antigen targets remain unknown. This specimen consisted of PBMCs, obtained from a glioma patient whose treatment included an IDH1 peptide vaccine. The receptor source for this set is a woman in her forties or fifties with glioma. CDR3s include the opening cysteine and the closing phenylalanine or tryptophan. The order of the fields is clone size, D gene, J gene, V gene, CDR3 DNA, CDR3 protein. D genes are given only for firm matches. Not all rows give a size; the values are once, few, many and, for expanded clones, a class.

- - TRBJ1-3 TRBV9 TGTGCCAGCAGCGAGAGCCTCCAGGGGTTCCGATCTGGAAACACCATATATTTT CASSESLQGFRSGNTIYF
- - TRBJ2-2 TRBV7-9 TGTGCCAGCAGCTTAGCTCCCCGTCGTAACACCGGGGAGCTGTTTTTT CASSLAPRRNTGELFF
- TRBD1 TRBJ1-5 TRBV19 TGTGCCAGTAGTATTCGGGACAGGGGAGGGAATCAGCCCCAGCATTTT CASSIRDRGGNQPQHF
once - TRBJ2-5 TRBV9 TGTGCCAGCAGCGCCTTTCGGGGGATTGGAGAGACCCAGTACTTC CASSAFRGIGETQYF
- - TRBJ2-5 TRBV6-1 TGTGCCAGCAGCCCCCAGGAGACCCAGTACTTC CASSPQETQYF
- - TRBJ1-1 TRBV28 TGTGCCAGCAGGCAACAGGGCGGGTCCACTGAAGCTTTCTTT CASRQQGGSTEAFF
- - TRBJ2-3 TRBV29-1 TGCAGCGTCGGGACTACAGATACGCAGTATTTT CSVGTTDTQYF
- TRBD2 TRBJ2-3 TRBV5-6 TGTGCCAGCAGCAGGACTAGCGGGAGCCGCACAGATACGCAGTATTTT CASSRTSGSRTDTQYF
- - TRBJ2-1 TRBV27 TGTGCCAGCAGCTGGCGGTCCTACAATGAGCAGTTCTTC CASSWRSYNEQFF
- TRBD1 TRBJ2-1 TRBV5-4 TGTGCCAGCAGCTTGGGAGGACAGGGGTACAATGAGCAGTTCTTC CASSLGGQGYNEQFF
- - TRBJ2-2 TRBV6-5 TGTGCCAGCAGTCCCGATGGCGGTACCGGGGAGCTGTTTTTT CASSPDGGTGELFF
- - TRBJ2-5 TRBV7-9 TGTGCCAGCACGGCGGAAGAGACCCAGTACTTC CASTAEETQYF
- - TRBJ2-7 TRBV14 TGTGCCAGCAGCCAAGGCGATCTGTCCTACGAGCAGTACTTC CASSQGDLSYEQYF
- - TRBJ1-3 TRBV19 TGTGCCAGTAGTATCGACAGCTCTGGAAACACCATATATTTT CASSIDSSGNTIYF
- TRBD2 TRBJ2-7 TRBV27 TGTGCCACCGGACTAGCGCCCAACGAGCAGTACTTC CATGLAPNEQYF
- - TRBJ2-2 TRBV27 TGTGCCAGCAGTTTAGTCGACACCGGGGAGCTGTTTTTT CASSLVDTGELFF
- - TRBJ2-6 TRBV9 TGTGCCAGCAGCGAGCCGAGACAGGCCCCCTCTGGGGCCAACGTCCTGACTTTC CASSEPRQAPSGANVLTF
- - TRBJ2-1 TRBV5-1 TGCGCCAGCAGCTTGGGGTTAGCGTACTACAATGAGCAGTTCTTC CASSLGLAYYNEQFF
- TRBD2 TRBJ2-1 TRBV19 TGTGCCAGTAGTCCTCGGGAGGGCAATGAGCAGTTCTTC CASSPREGNEQFF
- - TRBJ1-2 TRBV5-8 TGTGCCAGCAGCTTGGCCGAAAATTCACACCACACCTTC CASSLAENSHHTF
- - TRBJ1-1 TRBV6-4 TGTGCCAGCAGTGAGGGACGGAACACTGAAGCTTTCTTT CASSEGRNTEAFF
once - TRBJ1-3 TRBV10-3 TGTGCCATCAGAGAGAGGTACCAGTCTGGAAACACCATATATTTT CAIRERYQSGNTIYF
once - TRBJ1-3 TRBV30 TGTGCCTGGAGGGCTAAAGGGGCGCCCGGAAACACCATATATTTT CAWRAKGAPGNTIYF
- - TRBJ2-3 TRBV7-9 TGTGCCAGCAGCCCCCGACTGGGAAGTACAGATACGCAGTATTTT CASSPRLGSTDTQYF
- TRBD1 TRBJ2-3 TRBV7-9 TGTGCCAGCAGTTACCGGGACAGAGGGGAAGATACGCAGTATTTT CASSYRDRGEDTQYF
- TRBD1 TRBJ1-5 TRBV5-5 TGTGCCAGCAGCTCACAGGGGATCTATCAGCCCCAGCATTTT CASSSQGIYQPQHF
- TRBD1 TRBJ1-4 TRBV19 TGTGCCAGTAGCCGAACCCAGGGGGCAACTAATGAAAAACTGTTTTTT CASSRTQGATNEKLFF
- - TRBJ1-4 TRBV4-1 TGCGCCAGCAGCCAATTCGGACTCGGACGAGAAAAACTGTTTTTT CASSQFGLGREKLFF
- - TRBJ2-2 TRBV5-1 TGCGCCAGCCGAGGGCAGGGAAACACCGGGGAGCTGTTTTTT CASRGQGNTGELFF
- - TRBJ1-1 TRBV10-3 TGTGCCATCAGTGAGTCAGCCCGGAGAGGTGTGAACACTGAAGCTTTCTTT CAISESARRGVNTEAFF
- TRBD1 TRBJ1-2 TRBV9 TGTGCCAGCAGCGTGACTGGGACAGTGGGCTACACCTTC CASSVTGTVGYTF
- TRBD1 TRBJ1-3 TRBV6-6 TGTGCCAGCACCTCGGACAGGGTTGGAAACACCATATATTTT CASTSDRVGNTIYF
- TRBD1 TRBJ2-2 TRBV5-4 TGTGCCAGCAGCACCGACAACAGGGGGCCGACCGGGGAGCTGTTTTTT CASSTDNRGPTGELFF
few - TRBJ2-2 TRBV25-1 TGTGCCAGCACCACAGGAAACACCGGGGAGCTGTTTTTT CASTTGNTGELFF
- - TRBJ1-4 TRBV30 TGTGCCTGGAGTCGCACCCCCGGGACAGAAAAACTGTTTTTT CAWSRTPGTEKLFF
- - TRBJ1-1 TRBV5-1 TGCGCCAGCAGCTTTAGTCCGGACGCTGAAGCTTTCTTT CASSFSPDAEAFF
- - TRBJ1-4 TRBV27 TGTGCCAGCAGTGCCTACTCCCTCCTGGGTGAAAAACTGTTTTTT CASSAYSLLGEKLFF
once - TRBJ1-4 TRBV25-1 TGTGCCAGCAGTGAATCGGGGACAGAAAAACTGTTTTTT CASSESGTEKLFF
- - TRBJ1-2 TRBV5-1 TGCGCCAGCAGCTTGGTTGGGGGGATTCGGGATTCCGATAACTATGGCTACACCTTC CASSLVGGIRDSDNYGYTF
- - TRBJ2-2 TRBV10-3 TGTGCCATCAGCGGACAGACGAACACCGGGGAGCTGTTTTTT CAISGQTNTGELFF
- - TRBJ2-5 TRBV5-4 TGTGCCAGCAGCTTCCGGAATGAGCAGTACTTC CASSFRNEQYF
- - TRBJ1-5 TRBV21-1 TGTGCCAGCAGCAAAGTCTTCGACTTAGATAGCAATCAGCCCCAGCATTTT CASSKVFDLDSNQPQHF
- - TRBJ2-1 TRBV28 TGTGCCAGCATAACCACGGGACGTACCTACAATGAGCAGTTCTTC CASITTGRTYNEQFF
- - TRBJ1-3 TRBV6-1 TGTGCCAGCAGTCCCGGTCAACCTGGAAACACCATATATTTT CASSPGQPGNTIYF
- - TRBJ2-5 TRBV28 TGTGCCAGCAGAGTCAATCGAGGAGGGTCCCAGTACTTC CASRVNRGGSQYF
- - TRBJ1-5 TRBV19 TGTGCCAGTAGTATGGGCGGTAGCAATCAGCCCCAGCATTTT CASSMGGSNQPQHF
- - TRBJ2-1 TRBV7-9 TGTGCCAGCAGCCTAGGGCGGGGCCCAGGGGCGATCTACAATGAGCAGTTCTTC CASSLGRGPGAIYNEQFF
- TRBD1 TRBJ1-4 TRBV14 TGTGCCAGCAGCCAAGATGTTGGACAGGGGGTGAGTTATGAAAAACTGTTTTTT CASSQDVGQGVSYEKLFF
- - TRBJ1-3 TRBV7-6 TGTGCCAGCAGCCCATTCTCGGGAAGCTACATAGATGGAAACACCATATATTTT CASSPFSGSYIDGNTIYF